Shown below are 8 T cell receptor beta chains from a single sample sequenced in a study of OX40 agonist ivuxolimab in advanced cancers. Repertoires were generated with immunoSEQ multiplex PCR, while TCRdb's copy carries only in-frame clones and drops some. The sample includes approximately 100,000 clones, approximately 90% of them seen just once. The sequencing here drew on CD4+ or CD8+ T cells sorted from blood, taken in a trial of the OX40 agonist ivuxolimab. The receptors derive from an adult with an advanced solid tumor such as melanoma, head and neck, liver or kidney cancer.

J is TRBJ2-5 and V is TRBV4-2, with unresolved D. This CDR3 spans 15 amino acids. Germline V CDR1 and CDR2: LGHNA, YNFKEQ. The ends were cut back, 1 base at V and 4 bases at J, with 13 bases in the middle. CDR3 coding DNA: TGTGCCAGCAGCCAAGGGTCGCCTAAATCAGAGACCCAGTACTTC. It translates to CASSQGSPKSETQYF.

The chain carries TRBV4-3 and TRBJ1-4, with D tentatively TRBD1 (5 bases). Germline V lookup: CDR1 LGHNA, CDR2 YSLEER. CDR3 length: 16 amino acids. V was clipped by 1 base and J by 7 bases, with 16 bases between them. Here the CDR3 DNA reads TGCGCCAGCAGCCAAGGGGGAAGAGGGGCGGGTGAAAAACTGTTTTTT. Protein sequence: CASSQGGRGAGEKLFF.

The J gene is TRBJ1-5, the V gene TRBV7-2; TRBD1 is a possible D gene (5 bases). Germline V gene data show CDR1 as SGHTA and CDR2 as FQGNSA. Trimming pared 5 bases from V and 3 bases from J, leaving 11 bases between. The CDR3 contains 14 residues. The DNA of the CDR3 is TGTGCCAGCAGCCCCGGACACATCAATCAGCCCCAGCATTTT. Translated, it gives CASSPGHINQPQHF.

The V and J genes are TRBV7-2 and TRBJ2-5; D uncertain. The V end lost 1 base, the J end lost 2 bases, and 5 bases lay between the germline ends. The CDR3 consists of 13 residues. Germline CDR1 SGHTA, CDR2 FQGNSA. In nucleotides, the CDR3 is TGTGCCAGCAGCTTAGTACAGCAAGAGACCCAGTACTTC. Protein: CASSLVQQETQYF.

The rearrangement joins TRBV5-1 to TRBJ1-4; 7 nucleotides agree with TRBD1. The germline gives CDR1 SGHRS, CDR2 YFSETQ. The CDR3 has 16 amino acids. The junction had 16 bases not matched to a gene; V was cut back by 7 bases and J by 7 bases. The CDR3, as DNA: TGCGCCAGCGGCCGGGGCGTCGGGACAGCAACTGAAAAACTGTTTTTT. Encoded protein: CASGRGVGTATEKLFF.

The chain recombines TRBV19 with TRBJ1-1, with D possibly matching TRBD1 (5 bases). The germline V and J ends were trimmed by 5 bases and 3 bases, with 25 bases remaining between them. Germline CDR1 is LNHDA and CDR2 is SQIVND (reference sequence). The CDR3 sequence is 18 residues long. The CDR3 DNA is TGTGCCAGTAGTTTTGGAGTCCGCGGGGACGAGAGAGACACTGAAGCTTTCTTT. It encodes CASSFGVRGDERDTEAFF.

In its sample, this clone was seen once. The chain recombines TRBV11-2 with TRBJ2-7; 9 bases map to TRBD2. The CDR3 spans 14 residues. The trim removed 5 bases at V and 1 base at J, leaving 3 bases unmatched. Germline values: CDR1 SGHAT, CDR2 FQNNGV. In DNA form, the CDR3 reads TGTGCCAGCAGCCCGACTAGCGGTTCCTACGAGCAGTACTTC. Its translation: CASSPTSGSYEQYF.

The V gene is TRBV14, the J gene TRBJ2-7; 8 positions agree with TRBD1. Germline values: CDR1 SGHDN, CDR2 FVKESK. V trimming: 8 bases; J trimming: 3 bases; junction bases outside the gene matches: 0. This CDR3 is built from 11 residues. This CDR3 is CASGTGYEQYF. Written as DNA, the CDR3 is TGTGCCAGCGGGACAGGCTACGAGCAGTACTTC. Supplemented by reference TRBV14 and TRBJ2-7, the full variable domain reads EAGVTQFPSHSVIEKGQTVTLRCDPISGHDNLYWYRRVMGKEIKFLLHFVKESKQDESGMPNNRFLAERTGGTYSTLKVQPAELEDSGVYFCASGTGYEQYFGPGTRLTVT.